The 5 T cell receptor beta chains listed next were all sequenced from one sample in a study of shared clonotypes between healthy human individuals. The repertoire was sequenced with immunoSEQ multiplex PCR; TCRdb's copy has only in-frame clones and lacks some. The data show about 2.4 million clones, 93% seen once. The sequenced material came from naive CD4+ T cells from PBMCs. Subset reported: CD45RA+ positively selected. The receptors come from a man aged 18-30 years in good health. Some clones in this sample may be carry-over from other donors' samples.

The rearrangement links TRBV7-2 to TRBJ2-5; D is undetermined. Deletions cut 3 bases from V and 5 bases from J, with 13 bases between. There are 14 residues in the CDR3. The germline V gene has CDR1 SGHTA and CDR2 FQGNSA. CDR3 bases: TGTGCCAGCAGCTTTACATCCCGGATCGAGACCCAGTACTTC. Protein: CASSFTSRIETQYF.

V usage is TRBV9 and J usage is TRBJ1-1; 11 bases fit TRBD1. This CDR3 has 17 amino acids. Germline V gives CDR1 SGDLS, CDR2 YYNGEE. V lost 2 bases to trimming and J lost 0 bases; unmatched junction nucleotides: 6. The CDR3 here is CASSVGTGGWMNTEAFF. CDR3 nucleotides: TGTGCCAGCAGCGTGGGGACAGGGGGATGGATGAACACTGAAGCTTTCTTT.

CDR3 residues: CAWSVPYHWATEAFF. CDR3 DNA sequence: TGTGCCTGGAGTGTACCGTACCACTGGGCCACTGAAGCTTTCTTT. The chain links TRBV30 to TRBJ1-1; D unclear. CDR1 and CDR2 from the germline V gene are GTSNPN and SVGIG (reference sequence). The V gene lost 0 bases and the J gene lost 4 bases, with 15 bases spanning the gap. The CDR3 has 15 residues. The entire variable domain, with the rest obtained from reference TRBV30 and TRBJ1-1, is as follows: SQTIHQWPATLVQPVGSPLSLECTVEGTSNPNLYWYRQAAGRGLQLLFYSVGIGQISSEVPQNLSASRPQDRQFILSSKKLLLSDSGFYLCAWSVPYHWATEAFFGQGTRLTVV.

The V call is TRBV15, the J call TRBJ2-1; TRBD2 matches 9 bases. The CDR3 runs to 17 residues. Germline-derived CDR1 and CDR2 are LNHNV and YYDKDF (reference sequence). V lost 8 bases, J lost 0 bases, and 11 bases stayed unmatched. The CDR3 nucleotides read TGTGCCACCCGGGGGACTAGCCGAAAGAGCTCCTACAATGAGCAGTTCTTC. Translation: CATRGTSRKSSYNEQFF.

V is TRBV10-3 and J is TRBJ2-7, with 9 positions matching TRBD2. Germline values: CDR1 ENHRY, CDR2 SYGVKD. J gave up 1 base and V 10 bases, and 8 bases lay outside the gene matches. The CDR3 is 14 residues long. The CDR3: CATSRSGGSYEQYF. In DNA form, the CDR3 reads TGTGCCACCTCACGTAGCGGGGGTTCCTACGAGCAGTACTTC.